Listed below are T cell receptor beta chains from one sample, sequenced in a study of blood T cells in healthy people across ages. Each CDR3 protein is one row after TCRdb ran MiXCR on the 5' RACE reads. The table has 1.4 million to 1.5 million distinct CDR3 sequences, roughly 45% seen once; the top ten hold approximately 7.9%. Material for sequencing was blood. The receptors were sampled from a woman between 18 and 29 years old in good health. CDR3s leave out the opening cysteine and the closing phenylalanine or tryptophan.

j_call | v_call | cdr3_aa
TRBJ1-2 | TRBV7-9 | ASSGAGTNYGYT
- | TRBV18 | ASSPNRVYEQY
TRBJ2-5 | TRBV9 | AGSTQGYSQETQY
TRBJ2-1 | TRBV6-1 | ASSADPFYNEQF
TRBJ2-3 | TRBV4-1 | ASSQALAGFIIGDTQY
TRBJ2-7 | TRBV6-1 | ASSALDAYEQY
TRBJ2-1 | TRBV11-2 | ASSLGRSYEQF
TRBJ2-1 | TRBV2 | ASSEGGVEYYNEQF
TRBJ1-5 | TRBV4-1 | ASSRGTGLYSNQPQH
TRBJ2-1 | TRBV5-1 | ASSFTRGPYNEQF
- | TRBV3-1 | ASSQDTNPETQY
TRBJ1-2 | TRBV7-3 | ACSLASGAGYGYT
TRBJ2-1 | TRBV6-5 | ASSYSAGLYNEQF
TRBJ2-5 | TRBV20-1 | SARLDKQETQY
TRBJ1-6 | TRBV14 | ASSRWDGDSPLH
TRBJ2-1 | TRBV28 | ASIWGSSGEQF
TRBJ1-4 | TRBV6-6 | ASSRPQGVEKLF
TRBJ2-2 | TRBV5-1 | ASSRSLRDSTTGELF
TRBJ1-1 | TRBV5-1 | ASSAPSGQANVDTEAF
TRBJ1-1 | TRBV4-1 | ASSQVASQGGNTEAF
TRBJ2-5 | TRBV20-1 | SACDSLGETQY
TRBJ2-1 | TRBV4-2 | ASSTREGEQF
TRBJ1-1 | TRBV10-3 | AISGGHIDDTEAF
TRBJ2-2 | TRBV6-1 | ASRGEGNTGELF
TRBJ2-7 | TRBV14 | AISHEPGQTAYEQY
TRBJ2-5 | TRBV28 | ASSSPEGQGQETQY
TRBJ2-3 | TRBV20-1 | SALAGWPDTQY
TRBJ2-1 | TRBV18 | ASSPDGDYNEQF
TRBJ2-7 | TRBV24-1 | ATSDTPGLASYNEQY
TRBJ2-7 | TRBV7-2 | ASSFTHAPTGVYEQY
TRBJ2-1 | TRBV5-1 | ASSWVSYDEQF
TRBJ2-5 | TRBV7-9 | ASSFSAGSETQY
TRBJ2-1 | TRBV20-1 | SARPGSYNEQF
TRBJ2-7 | TRBV27 | AGSSTGGPSYEQY
- | TRBV20-1 | SAITGGGGPSYNEQY
TRBJ2-7 | TRBV28 | ASSTYSGGAGYEQY
TRBJ2-5 | TRBV7-7 | ASSFEREGEQY